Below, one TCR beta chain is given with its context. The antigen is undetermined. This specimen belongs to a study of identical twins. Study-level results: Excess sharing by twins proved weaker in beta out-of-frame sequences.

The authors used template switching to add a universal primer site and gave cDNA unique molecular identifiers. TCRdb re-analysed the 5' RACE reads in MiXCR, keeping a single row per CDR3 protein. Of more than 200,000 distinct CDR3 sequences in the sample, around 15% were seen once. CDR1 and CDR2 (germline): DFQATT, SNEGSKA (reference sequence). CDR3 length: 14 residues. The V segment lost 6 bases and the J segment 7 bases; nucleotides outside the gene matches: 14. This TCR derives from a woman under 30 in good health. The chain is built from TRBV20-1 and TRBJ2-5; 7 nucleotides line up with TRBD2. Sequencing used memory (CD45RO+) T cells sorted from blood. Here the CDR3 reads CSARPRFGEGTQYF. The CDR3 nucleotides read TGCAGTGCCCGGCCCAGATTCGGGGAGGGGACCCAGTACTTC.